This T cell receptor beta chain was recorded in a study of blood T cell repertoires in COVID-19. Turning to the study itself: Spain, Italy and the United States supplied samples that represented acute and convalescent COVID-19. T cells, B-cell-depleted T cells, or PBMCs provided the cDNA or gDNA that served as material.

Original methodology: How many nucleated cells were present was estimated from reference gene primer amplification. TCRdb keeps only in-frame clones here, not all; method: immunoSEQ multiplex PCR. D and trimming were read from the DNA, whereas the V and J calls and clone size are those reported in that table. Of 150,000 to 200,000 clones in the sample, about 93% were seen once. Germline CDR1 SEHNR, CDR2 FQNEAQ (reference sequence). V lost 4 bases and J lost 5; bases outside the gene matches: 10. This CDR3 has 15 residues. Sequencing was done on a sample of peripheral blood. This clonotype was sampled from a woman in her 50s with acute or convalescent COVID-19. This chain joins TRBV7-9 and TRBJ1-1; 7 bases line up with TRBD1. For the CDR3, the DNA is TGTGCCAGCAGCTCCGTAAGGGACAGCCTAACTGAAGCTTTCTTT. Translation: CASSSVRDSLTEAFF.